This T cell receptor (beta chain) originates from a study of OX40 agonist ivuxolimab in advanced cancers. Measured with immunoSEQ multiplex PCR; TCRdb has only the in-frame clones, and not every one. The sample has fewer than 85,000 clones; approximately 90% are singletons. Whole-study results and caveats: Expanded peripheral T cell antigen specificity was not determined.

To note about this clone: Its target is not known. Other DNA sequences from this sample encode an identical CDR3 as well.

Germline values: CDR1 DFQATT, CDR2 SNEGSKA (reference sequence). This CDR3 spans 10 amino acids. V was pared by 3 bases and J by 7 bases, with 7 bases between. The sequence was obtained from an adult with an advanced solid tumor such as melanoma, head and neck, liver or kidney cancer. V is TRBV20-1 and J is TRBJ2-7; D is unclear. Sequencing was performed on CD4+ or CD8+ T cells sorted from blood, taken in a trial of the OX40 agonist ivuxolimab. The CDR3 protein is CSARWGEQYF. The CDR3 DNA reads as TGCAGTGCTAGGTGGGGAGAGCAGTACTTC.